The text below deals with one T cell receptor beta chain. Its antigen remains unknown. The same CDR3 also results from other DNA sequences found in this sample. This record comes from a study of shared clonotypes between healthy human individuals. Study as a whole: Plates per donor: three CD4 naive, three CD4 memory, two CD8 naive, one CD8 memory. Overall study findings and caveats: Naive CD4 clonotypes overlapped across a handful of donors at approximately 4.5%.

The ends were cut back, 6 bases at V and 0 bases at J, with 9 bases in the middle. In germline, CDR1 is KGHSH, CDR2 LQKENI. There are 15 residues in the CDR3. Only in-frame clones appear in the TCRdb table, and some are missing; sequencing was by immunoSEQ multiplex PCR. The sample carries approximately 2.3 million clones, over 90% recorded once. V usage is TRBV18 and J usage is TRBJ2-6; D gene unclear. This TCR was recovered from a man aged 18 to 30 in good health. Some clones in this sample may be carry-over from other donors' samples. Material for sequencing was naive CD4+ T cells from PBMCs. Stated subset: CD45RA+ positively selected. CDR3 sequence reads: CASSRQASGANVLTF. DNA of the CDR3: TGTGCCAGCTCCCGGCAAGCCTCTGGGGCCAACGTCCTGACTTTC.